Here is one T cell receptor beta chain with its context. In this sample, this clonotype turned up a few times. It has no known antigen specificity. Base qualities are not recorded, but no much larger clone differs from it by a single base. The data originate from a study of T-cell memory formation after mild COVID-19 (dated by TCRdb to about 2021). About the study as a whole: TCR sequence clusters from the two donors were largely donor specific. In a couple of donors, T-cell clones that expanded and contracted after mild COVID-19 were tracked by sequencing TCRalpha and TCRbeta repertoires over time. Two young, previously healthy adult volunteers made up the cohort, one male and one female. Summary of the overall study and its limitations: Contracting CD4+ clones appeared mostly in the CM and EM memory subsets, whereas CD8+ clones were enriched in EMRA. From day 15 to 85, contracting clones showed balanced CD4/CD8 phenotypes, whereas a second wave of clones that expanded from day 15 to 37 leaned towards CD4+. Only a couple of mild cases were covered by the study, and larger cohorts that include severe cases with pre-infection samples were considered necessary. The second-wave clones that peaked on day 37 were not confirmed to be SARS-CoV-2 specific. The detection of some responding clones in pre-infection memory suggests that pre-existing cross-reactive memory T cells joined the SARS-CoV-2 response.

V is clipped by 5 bases and J by 3 bases, and the sequence between their germline boundaries is 17 bases long. CDR1 and CDR2 are drawn from the germline V gene (reference sequence): SEHNR, FQNEAQ. Including the terminal cysteine and phenylalanine, the CDR3 comprises 15 residues. The kept DNA is CDR3 alone, 45 bases in frame from the first base. Sequencing used an Illumina NovaSeq 6000. cDNA libraries for TCRalpha and TCRbeta were prepared by 5'RACE using constant-segment primers, with sample barcodes and unique molecular identifiers added. Trizol reagent was used to extract RNA from every sample. Amplification of the libraries took two PCR steps, and the second step added a second sample barcode plus Illumina TruSeq adapters. The libraries were sequenced on an Illumina NovaSeq using 2 x 150 bp paired-end reads. Per the source publication's procedure: The reads were demultiplexed and collapsed into UMI-guided consensus sequences using migec v1.2.7. Using mixcr v2.1.11, UMI consensuses were aligned to TRA and TRB V and J templates and then assembled into clonotypes. A clonotype was counted as expanded or contracted only when both edgeR and NoisET called the clonotype significant, with the noise models trained on biological replicates. edgeR calls used a false discovery rate-adjusted p below 0.01 and a log2 fold-change threshold of 1. As an exploratory analysis of dynamics, max-normalized trajectories of the 1000 most abundant clonotypes were examined with PCA combined with hierarchical clustering. Separately sequenced CD4+ and CD8+ repertoires were used to assign the CD4 or CD8 phenotype of responding clones. TCRdb reworked the public reads: Q25 trimming with fastp, MiXCR clone assembly, productive beta chains retained. When rows share a CDR3 protein, they turn into one entry using the most common DNA and genes. Clone size and V and J calls follow TCRdb, not the original study. The sample has around 440,000 distinct CDR3 sequences on record, 15% to 20% of them singletons. The ten largest clones add up to roughly an eighth of the sample.

Ficoll-Paque density gradient centrifugation was the method used to isolate PBMCs. Rearrangement joined TRBV7-9 to TRBJ2-7; the best D guess is TRBD2, with 5 bases matching. The sample comprised PBMCs or a T cell subset sorted from them (not recorded which). This TCR came from an adult woman who had mild COVID-19 (a few samples of this study predate the infection). The sample titles of this study are shuffled in the database, so cell type and time point are left out; the donor was told from shared clones. The CDR3 protein sequence reads: CASSLNSGVYYEQYF. The sequence in DNA is TGTGCCAGCAGCCTAAATTCCGGGGTTTACTACGAGCAGTACTTC.